Below, 31 T cell receptor beta chains from the same sample are listed, as sequenced in a study of Ad26.COV2.S vaccination and SARS-CoV-2 variants. Clones were read by immunoSEQ multiplex PCR, and TCRdb kept only the in-frame ones, dropping some. The table lists some 340,000 clones, just over 85% of them singletons. Treatment meaning: around 19 received Ad26.COV2.S at low or high dose, single or two shots; about five received placebo; per-sample allocation not given. Collection of samples fell on day 63 after the first vaccine or placebo injection. The input for sequencing was peripheral blood, taken in a trial of Ad26.COV2.S vaccine versus placebo. Receptors were obtained from a person between 18 and 65 years old who received the Ad26.COV2.S COVID-19 vaccine or a placebo.

This chain connects TRBV7-6 to TRBJ2-2; 7 positions match TRBD1. Unmatched junction bases numbered 4, after V lost 5 bases and J lost 1 base. CDR3 length: 15 residues. The germline CDR1 and CDR2 sequences are SGHVS and FNYEAQ. DNA for the CDR3: TGTGCCAGCAGCATTTGGACAGGGAACACCGGGGAGCTGTTTTTT. Its translation is CASSIWTGNTGELFF.

The chain has TRBV6-5 and TRBJ2-2; TRBD2 is a possible D gene (5 bases). Germline V gene lookup returns CDR1 MNHEY and CDR2 SVGAGI. The CDR3 runs to 14 residues. V was cut by 6 bases and J by 4 bases, with 12 bases left in between. The CDR3 sequence is CASSGDVGTGELFF. As DNA, the CDR3 is TGTGCCAGCAGCGGGGATGTGGGCACCGGGGAGCTGTTTTTT.

V usage is TRBV11-2 and J usage is TRBJ1-2; D is perhaps TRBD1 (5 bases). Looked up from germline, CDR1 is SGHAT and CDR2 is FQNNGV. Trimming shortened V by 1 base and J by 6 bases, and 6 bases separated the two germline ends. This CDR3 is 12 amino acids long. The CDR3 coding sequence is TGTGCCAGCAGCTTAGCCAGGGATGGCTACACCTTC. As protein: CASSLARDGYTF.

This clone was seen a single time. The chain employs TRBV7-9 and TRBJ2-1; D gene unclear. In germline, CDR1 is SEHNR, CDR2 FQNEAQ (reference sequence). The V and J ends lost 5 bases and 5 bases respectively, with 10 bases between them. There are 13 residues in the CDR3. DNA of the CDR3: TGTGCCAGCAGCCATCTACCGAACAATGAGCAGTTCTTC. Translating gives CASSHLPNNEQFF.

This clone was detected once. V gene TRBV4-3 combines with J gene TRBJ1-5; weak D call: TRBD1 (6 bases). The CDR3 sequence is 14 residues long. Germline V lookup: CDR1 LGHNA, CDR2 YSLEER. Trimming stripped 0 bases from V and 6 bases from J, with 9 bases between. The CDR3 loop reads CASSQEGASQPQHF. CDR3 coding DNA: TGCGCCAGCAGCCAAGAGGGGGCCTCTCAGCCCCAGCATTTT.

The chain carries TRBV9 and TRBJ2-3, with unresolved D. Germline V gene lookup returns CDR1 SGDLS and CDR2 YYNGEE. This CDR3 is built from 14 residues. Deletions cut 3 bases from V and 10 bases from J, with 18 bases between. CDR3 coding DNA: TGTGCCAGCAGCGCCCCAACACCCTCTACGTCGCAGTATTTT. Protein product: CASSAPTPSTSQYF. Full variable domain (rest looked up from reference TRBV9 and TRBJ2-3): DSGVTQTPKHLITATGQRVTLRCSPRSGDLSVYWYQQSLDQGLQFLIQYYNGEERAKGNILERFSAQQFPDLHSELNLSSLELGDSALYFCASSAPTPSTSQYFGPGTRLTVL.

This sequence joins TRBV27 and TRBJ1-5; D perhaps matches TRBD1 (5 bases). Germline CDR1 is MNHEY and CDR2 is SMNVEV (reference sequence). Trimming cost V 3 bases and J 1 base, with 10 bases left between them. The CDR3 is 15 amino acids. DNA of the CDR3: TGTGCCAGCAGTTTGAACGGGGGAAGCAATCAGCCCCAGCATTTT. Its protein product is CASSLNGGSNQPQHF.

This rearrangement joins TRBV30 to TRBJ1-6; the D is unclear. CDR1 is GTSNPN and CDR2 is SVGIG in the germline V gene (reference sequence). V lost 4 bases and J 6 bases, leaving 10 bases between the germline ends. This CDR3 comprises 13 residues. CDR3 residues: CAWTRIVNSPLHF. CDR3 DNA sequence: TGTGCCTGGACAAGGATAGTTAATTCACCCCTCCACTTT.

V usage is TRBV20-1 and J usage is TRBJ1-1; D is unresolved. Germline V CDR1 and CDR2: DFQATT, SNEGSKA (reference sequence). The CDR3 contains 12 residues. V lost 3 bases to trimming and J lost 1 base, with 6 bases between them. CDR3 coding DNA: TGCAGTGCTAGTTCCGGGAACACTGAAGCTTTCTTT. This encodes CSASSGNTEAFF.

The rearrangement uses TRBV9 and TRBJ2-7, with TRBD1 identical over 8 bases. J lost 2 bases, V lost 4 bases, and 5 bases had no gene match. The germline V gene has CDR1 SGDLS and CDR2 YYNGEE. CDR3 length: 14 residues. The CDR3 loop reads CASSKGQEAYEQYF. The DNA for the CDR3 is TGTGCCAGCAGCAAGGGACAGGAAGCCTACGAGCAGTACTTC.

The CDR3 protein is CASSQDPHRQGAVGELFF. Written as DNA, the CDR3 is TGTGCCAGCAGCCAAGATCCCCACCGACAGGGGGCCGTCGGGGAGCTGTTTTTT. The chain has TRBV3-1 (or the pseudogene TRBV3-2) and TRBJ2-2, with 10 bases that match TRBD1. V shed 0 bases and J 7 bases; nucleotides not matched to a gene: 11. The germline V gene has CDR1 LGHDT and CDR2 YNNKEL (reference sequence). The CDR3 has 18 amino acids.

CDR3 nucleotides: TGTGCCAGCAGTTACGTGGGGGGCGACACTGAAGCTTTCTTT. Encoded protein: CASSYVGGDTEAFF. The chain carries TRBV6-6 and TRBJ1-1, with D possibly matching TRBD1 (6 bases). Per germline, CDR1 MNHNY and CDR2 SVGAGI (reference sequence). The CDR3 runs 14 residues. Trimming pared 2 bases from V and 3 bases from J, leaving 10 bases between.

The V and J genes are TRBV5-1 and TRBJ2-5; 12 nucleotides match TRBD2. The CDR3 contains 15 residues. Per the germline V gene, CDR1 is SGHRS and CDR2 is YFSETQ. J lost 4 bases, V lost 0 bases, and 1 base had no gene match. The CDR3 DNA sequence: TGCGCCAGCAGCTTGGCGACTAGCGGGGGAGAGACCCAGTACTTC. Residues: CASSLATSGGETQYF. The full variable domain, rest sourced from reference TRBV5-1 and TRBJ2-5, is KAGVTQTPRYLIKTRGQQVTLSCSPISGHRSVSWYQQTPGQGLQFLFEYFSETQRNKGNFPGRFSGRQFSNSRSEMNVSTLELGDSALYLCASSLATSGGETQYFGPGTRLLVL.

V is TRBV3-1 (or the pseudogene TRBV3-2) and J is TRBJ2-1; D uncertain. The CDR3 spans 15 residues. CDR1 and CDR2 (germline): LGHDT, YNNKEL (reference sequence). Trimming pared 1 base from V and 0 bases from J, leaving 7 bases between. The CDR3 here is CASSQGYPSYNEQFF. In DNA, the CDR3 is TGTGCCAGCAGCCAAGGGTACCCCTCCTACAATGAGCAGTTCTTC.

V and J are TRBV10-3 and TRBJ2-1, with D possibly matching TRBD1 (6 bases). The CDR3 totals 14 residues. CDR1 is ENHRY and CDR2 is SYGVKD in the germline V gene. The V gene lost 4 bases and the J gene lost 6 bases, with 13 bases spanning the gap. The CDR3 protein is CAISGRTERNEQFF. The CDR3 nucleotides read TGTGCCATCAGTGGTCGGACAGAACGCAATGAGCAGTTCTTC.

The chain couples TRBV5-1 to TRBJ2-7, with unresolved D. From germline, CDR1 is SGHRS and CDR2 YFSETQ. CDR3 length: 14 residues. Trimming pared 0 bases from V and 2 bases from J, leaving 9 bases between. Here the CDR3 DNA reads TGCGCCAGCAGCTTGGAATGGCCGACCTACGAGCAGTACTTC. This gives the protein CASSLEWPTYEQYF.

This chain connects TRBV18 to TRBJ2-4, with D perhaps TRBD1 or TRBD2 (5 bases each). The CDR3 sequence is 15 residues long. Germline CDR1 is KGHSH and CDR2 is LQKENI. Trimming removed 3 bases at V and 8 bases at J, with 17 bases between. The CDR3 DNA reads as TGTGCCAGCTCACCCTTGACCCCACGAGGGGACATTCAGTACTTC. Translated, it gives CASSPLTPRGDIQYF.

The genes are TRBV5-6 and TRBJ2-3; D may correspond to TRBD1 or TRBD2 (5 bases each). V was cut by 4 bases and J by 1 base, with 10 bases left in between. CDR1 is SGHDT and CDR2 is YYEEEE in the germline V gene. This CDR3 comprises 14 residues. The CDR3 protein is CASSRDARTDTQYF. CDR3 sequence (DNA): TGTGCCAGCAGCCGGGACGCGCGCACAGATACGCAGTATTTT.

The V call is TRBV7-2, the J call TRBJ2-3, with 7 bases fitting TRBD2. The CDR3 is 14 residues long. V dropped 0 bases and J dropped 3; count of bases not matched to a gene: 0. Germline CDR1 reads SGHTA; CDR2 reads FQGNSA. The CDR3 DNA reads TGTGCCAGCAGCTTAGCGGGGGGGACAGATACGCAGTATTTT. This gives the protein CASSLAGGTDTQYF.

V is TRBV7-9 and J is TRBJ2-7, with D perhaps given as TRBD1 or TRBD2 (5 bases each). The V end lost 7 bases, the J end lost 2 bases, and 15 bases lay between the germline ends. Germline CDR1 and CDR2: SEHNR and FQNEAQ (reference sequence). The CDR3 totals 14 residues. CDR3 DNA sequence: TGTGCCAGCACCAAAAACCGGGGCCCCTACGAGCAGTACTTC. This sequence encodes CASTKNRGPYEQYF.

V and J are TRBV5-1 and TRBJ1-5; 7 bases are shared with TRBD1. Trimming at V came to 4 bases and at J to 5 bases, leaving 9 bases not matched to a gene. CDR1 SGHRS and CDR2 YFSETQ come from the germline V gene. The CDR3 sequence is 15 residues long. The CDR3 nucleotides are TGCGCCAGCAGCCCCCAGGGGGACTACTATCAGCCCCAGCATTTT. Protein product: CASSPQGDYYQPQHF.

In this sample, this clone turned up many times. The chain employs TRBV4-3 and TRBJ1-2, with a possible D match to TRBD1 (5 bases). The CDR3 sequence is 15 residues long. Trimming removed 4 bases from V and 6 bases from J, with 18 bases in between. Germline V gene data show CDR1 as LGHNA and CDR2 as YSLEER. In DNA form, the CDR3 reads TGCGCCAGCAGCCGAACTGGGGCTTCTCTGGATGGCTACACCTTC. Translated, it gives CASSRTGASLDGYTF.

V usage is TRBV5-4 and J usage is TRBJ2-2; 8 nucleotides align to TRBD1. Germline assignment: CDR1 SGHNT and CDR2 YYREEE (reference sequence). V shed 2 bases, J shed 0 bases, and the junction held 15 bases outside the gene matches. This CDR3 is built from 20 residues. CDR3 coding DNA: TGTGCCAGCAGCTTTTTCCCGGACAGGGCCGTCCGCGCGAACACCGGGGAGCTGTTTTTT. It specifies CASSFFPDRAVRANTGELFF.

The chain couples TRBV5-4 to TRBJ2-3, with 7 bases matching TRBD1. Germline CDR1 and CDR2: SGHNT and YYREEE (reference sequence). Trimming removed 3 bases from V and 2 bases from J; junction bases left unmatched: 6. The CDR3 has 15 residues. As DNA, the CDR3 is TGTGCCAGCAGCTCGACAGGGATAATCACAGATACGCAGTATTTT. Translated: CASSSTGIITDTQYF. The full variable domain, with the rest looked up from reference TRBV5-4 and TRBJ2-3, is ETGVTQSPTHLIKTRGQQVTLRCSSQSGHNTVSWYQQALGQGPQFIFQYYREEENGRGNFPPRFSGLQFPNYSSELNVNALELDDSALYLCASSSTGIITDTQYFGPGTRLTVL.

The gene calls are TRBV25-1 and TRBJ1-6, with 8 bases lining up with TRBD1. The CDR3 length is 15 residues. CDR1 and CDR2 (germline): MGHDK, SYGVNS. The junction had 7 bases not matched to a gene; V was cut back by 5 bases and J by 7 bases. The CDR3 loop is CASSKHGQGNSPLHF. The DNA of the CDR3 is TGTGCCAGCAGTAAACACGGACAGGGAAATTCACCCCTCCACTTT. The variable domain in full, with the rest retrieved from reference TRBV25-1 and TRBJ1-6, is EADIYQTPRYLVIGTGKKITLECSQTMGHDKMYWYQQDPGMELHLIHYSYGVNSTEKGDLSSESTVSRIRTEHFPLTLESARPSHTSQYLCASSKHGQGNSPLHFGNGTRLTVT.

The V gene is TRBV5-4, the J gene TRBJ2-5, with D hard to call. V lost 1 base, J lost 3 bases, and 7 bases lay in between. Per the germline V gene, CDR1 is SGHNT and CDR2 is YYREEE (reference sequence). This CDR3 is 13 amino acids long. CDR3 nucleotides: TGTGCCAGCAGCTTGCCCTGGGAAGAGACCCAGTACTTC. Translated: CASSLPWEETQYF.

V usage is TRBV3-1 (or the pseudogene TRBV3-2) and J usage is TRBJ2-3; TRBD2 might be the D (6 bases). The germline V gene encodes CDR1 LGHDT and CDR2 YNNKEL (reference sequence). V was pared by 0 bases and J by 1 base, with 11 bases between. The CDR3 runs to 16 residues. CDR3 loop: CASSQEASDRTDTQYF. The CDR3 coding sequence is TGTGCCAGCAGCCAAGAGGCTAGCGACCGCACAGATACGCAGTATTTT.

The J gene is TRBJ1-2, the V gene TRBV11-2, with D maybe TRBD1 (6 bases). CDR3 length: 15 residues. Germline loops: CDR1 SGHAT, CDR2 FQNNGV. Deletions cut 6 bases from V and 3 bases from J, with 17 bases between. Here the CDR3 reads CASRFNRDPHYGYTF. CDR3 DNA: TGTGCCAGCAGGTTCAACAGGGATCCTCACTATGGCTACACCTTC.

The gene calls are TRBV18 and TRBJ1-2; a weak D match, TRBD1 (5 bases). V was trimmed by 0 bases and J by 5 bases, leaving 16 bases between them. Per the germline V gene, CDR1 is KGHSH and CDR2 is LQKENI. The CDR3 loop spans 16 amino acids. CDR3 coding DNA: TGTGCCAGCTCACCACCTGGGGGATCTGCGGGTTATGGCTACACCTTC. Amino acids: CASSPPGGSAGYGYTF.

This rearrangement joins TRBV18 to TRBJ2-1; D uncertain. Germline V gene sequence: CDR1 KGHSH, CDR2 LQKENI. The CDR3 is 13 residues long. The V end was cut by 10 bases, the J end by 4 bases, with 14 bases between. The CDR3 DNA sequence: TGTGCCACCTTCAGCTCCCTATACAATGAGCAGTTCTTC. This sequence encodes CATFSSLYNEQFF.

The gene calls are TRBV10-3 and TRBJ2-5; D is possibly TRBD1 (5 bases). This CDR3 is 14 amino acids long. Per germline, CDR1 ENHRY and CDR2 SYGVKD. The V end was cut by 0 bases, the J end by 1 base, with 6 bases between. The CDR3 spells CAISESGVQETQYF. In DNA, the CDR3 is TGTGCCATCAGTGAGTCAGGGGTCCAAGAGACCCAGTACTTC.